This T cell receptor beta chain was recovered during a study of T-cell memory formation after mild COVID-19. Study as a whole: Clusters were largely donor specific. Points from the study as a whole: Clones that contracted from day 15 to 85 were balanced CD4/CD8, while later expanders leaned CD4+. Specificity for SARS-CoV-2 was not confirmed among the second-wave clones peaking on day 37.

Losses at the gene ends were 3 bases for V and 6 bases for J; bases not matched to a gene: 7. Per the germline V gene, CDR1 is GTSNPN and CDR2 is SVGIG (reference sequence). The CDR3 totals 13 residues. TCR alpha and TCR beta cDNA libraries with sample barcodes and UMIs came from 5'RACE using constant-segment primers. TCRdb called the 5' RACE reads again in MiXCR, with one record for every CDR3 protein. Of fewer than 700,000 distinct CDR3 sequences listed, roughly 17% are singletons. On this clonotype: Its cognate antigen is unknown.

Input material: PBMCs or a T cell subset sorted from them (not recorded which). This receptor was obtained from an adult woman who had mild COVID-19 (a few samples of this study predate the infection). Cell type and time point are not known. The chain is built from TRBV30 and TRBJ2-7; 8 bases are shared with TRBD2. CDR3 amino acids: CAWSGGAMLEQYF. CDR3 sequence (DNA): TGTGCCTGGAGCGGGGGGGCTATGCTCGAGCAGTACTTC.